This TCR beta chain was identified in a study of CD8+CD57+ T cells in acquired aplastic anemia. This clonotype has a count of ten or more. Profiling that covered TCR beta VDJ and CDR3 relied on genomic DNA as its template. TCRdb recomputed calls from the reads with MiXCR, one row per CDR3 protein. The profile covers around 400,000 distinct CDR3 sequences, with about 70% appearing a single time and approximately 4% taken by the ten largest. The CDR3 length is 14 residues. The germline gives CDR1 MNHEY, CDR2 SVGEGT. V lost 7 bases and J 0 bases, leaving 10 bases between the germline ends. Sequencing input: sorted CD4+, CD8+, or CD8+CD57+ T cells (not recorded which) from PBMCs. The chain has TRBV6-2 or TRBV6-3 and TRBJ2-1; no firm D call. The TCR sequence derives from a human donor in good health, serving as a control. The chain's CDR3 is CASTRRTSYNEQFF. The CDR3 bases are TGTGCCAGCACCCGCAGGACCTCCTACAATGAGCAGTTCTTC.